The rows below give T cell receptor beta chains drawn from one sample of a study of neurological immune-mediated disorders. MiXCR was run by TCRdb on the 5' RACE reads, yielding one entry per CDR3 protein. The table lists approximately 37,000 distinct CDR3 sequences, 3.8% of them singletons. Material for sequencing was PBMCs. Receptor source: a young man with multiple sclerosis. Both conserved end residues are part of each CDR3. The order of the fields is J gene, clone size, D gene, V gene, CDR3 DNA, CDR3 protein. D genes are given only for firm matches. Where a row states a size, it is once, few, many or the class of an expanded clone; other rows omit it.

j_call: TRBJ1-1; clone_size: few; d_call: TRBD1; v_call: TRBV27; cdr3_nt: TGTGCCAGCAGGACACAGGGGCTGGGAGCTTTCTTT; cdr3_aa: CASRTQGLGAFF
j_call: TRBJ1-1; clone_size: .; d_call: .; v_call: TRBV7-3; cdr3_nt: TGTGCCAGCAGCCCCGGGGGGCGGTTGAACACTGAAGCTTTCTTT; cdr3_aa: CASSPGGRLNTEAFF
j_call: TRBJ1-2; clone_size: many; d_call: TRBD1; v_call: TRBV6-1; cdr3_nt: TGTGCCAGCAGGCCCCCAGGGGGCGGCTATGGCTACACCTTC; cdr3_aa: CASRPPGGGYGYTF
j_call: TRBJ1-2; clone_size: medium-sized; d_call: .; v_call: TRBV3-1; cdr3_nt: TGTGCCAGCAGCCAAGGGAATTCGGGCTACACCTTC; cdr3_aa: CASSQGNSGYTF
j_call: TRBJ1-5; clone_size: few; d_call: TRBD1; v_call: TRBV19; cdr3_nt: TGTGCCAGTAGTGGACAGGGGGCAGGACAGCCCCAGCATTTT; cdr3_aa: CASSGQGAGQPQHF
j_call: TRBJ1-2; clone_size: many; d_call: TRBD1; v_call: TRBV30; cdr3_nt: TGTGCCTGGAGTGTCAGACGGACAGGGGGCCATGGCTACACCTTC; cdr3_aa: CAWSVRRTGGHGYTF
j_call: TRBJ2-2; clone_size: medium-sized; d_call: .; v_call: TRBV6-5; cdr3_nt: TGTGCCAGCAGTTACACAGGGGGGGCCCTTAACACCGGGGAGCTGTTTTTT; cdr3_aa: CASSYTGGALNTGELFF
j_call: TRBJ1-1; clone_size: many; d_call: .; v_call: TRBV20-1; cdr3_nt: TGCAGTGCTTATGGGTACCAAAACACTGAAGCTTTCTTT; cdr3_aa: CSAYGYQNTEAFF
j_call: TRBJ1-2; clone_size: many; d_call: .; v_call: TRBV20-1; cdr3_nt: TGCAGTGCTTATCGGGGGGGCTCCTATGGCTACACCTTC; cdr3_aa: CSAYRGGSYGYTF
j_call: TRBJ1-2; clone_size: many; d_call: TRBD1; v_call: TRBV20-1; cdr3_nt: TGCAGTGCATTTAGACAGGGGGCTAACTATGGCTACACCTTC; cdr3_aa: CSAFRQGANYGYTF
j_call: TRBJ2-5; clone_size: many; d_call: .; v_call: TRBV5-5; cdr3_nt: TGTGCCAGCAGCTTGGAAGGCCGTGGGGGGACCCAGTACTTC; cdr3_aa: CASSLEGRGGTQYF
j_call: TRBJ2-5; clone_size: many; d_call: TRBD1; v_call: TRBV7-2; cdr3_nt: TGTGCCAGCTGGGGACAGGGGGGAGAGACCCAGTACTTC; cdr3_aa: CASWGQGGETQYF
j_call: TRBJ1-5; clone_size: few; d_call: TRBD1; v_call: TRBV12-3/TRBV12-4; cdr3_nt: TGTGCCAGTACAGGGGAGGGGATTGGGCCCCAGCATTTT; cdr3_aa: CASTGEGIGPQHF
j_call: TRBJ1-1; clone_size: many; d_call: .; v_call: TRBV10-2; cdr3_nt: TGCGCCAGCAGCAACGGCAGGGCAGCTTTCTTT; cdr3_aa: CASSNGRAAFF
j_call: TRBJ2-5; clone_size: many; d_call: .; v_call: TRBV6-5; cdr3_nt: TGTGCCAGCAGAGAATACGCGAGAGGTTCGCAAGAGACCCAGTACTTC; cdr3_aa: CASREYARGSQETQYF
j_call: TRBJ2-7; clone_size: many; d_call: TRBD1; v_call: TRBV20-1; cdr3_nt: TGCAGTGCCCTTGACAGGGTGGCCTGGAACGAGCAGTACTTC; cdr3_aa: CSALDRVAWNEQYF
j_call: TRBJ2-3; clone_size: many; d_call: .; v_call: TRBV5-1; cdr3_nt: TGCGCCAGCAGCCGCTTGCCGGACACAGATACGCAGTATTTT; cdr3_aa: CASSRLPDTDTQYF
j_call: TRBJ1-2; clone_size: many; d_call: .; v_call: TRBV5-1; cdr3_nt: TGCGCCAGTGCCCTCAGGGCCGCCCTTAACTATGGCTACACCTTC; cdr3_aa: CASALRAALNYGYTF
j_call: TRBJ2-1; clone_size: many; d_call: .; v_call: TRBV27; cdr3_nt: TGTGCCAGCAGTTGGGGGGGGGCGGGTGAGCAGTTCTTC; cdr3_aa: CASSWGGAGEQFF
j_call: TRBJ1-2; clone_size: many; d_call: .; v_call: TRBV20-1; cdr3_nt: TGCAGTGCCCTTCAAACTGGCTATGGCTACACCTTC; cdr3_aa: CSALQTGYGYTF
j_call: TRBJ1-5; clone_size: .; d_call: .; v_call: TRBV6-2/TRBV6-3; cdr3_nt: TGTGCCAGCCGCTATGTAGGTAGCAATCAGCCCCAGCATTTT; cdr3_aa: CASRYVGSNQPQHF
j_call: TRBJ2-1; clone_size: many; d_call: TRBD1; v_call: TRBV5-1; cdr3_nt: TGCGCCAGCAGCACACCGGGACAGGAGGTTTCCAGCTCCTACAATGAGCAGTTCTTC; cdr3_aa: CASSTPGQEVSSSYNEQFF
j_call: TRBJ1-1; clone_size: many; d_call: TRBD1; v_call: TRBV7-2; cdr3_nt: TGTGCCAGCAGCTTACAGGGGGCAACTGAAGCTTTCTTT; cdr3_aa: CASSLQGATEAFF
j_call: TRBJ1-6; clone_size: .; d_call: .; v_call: TRBV14; cdr3_nt: TGTGCCAGCAACCAGGGTGGGCATTCACCCCTCAACTTT; cdr3_aa: CASNQGGHSPLNF
j_call: TRBJ2-3; clone_size: many; d_call: .; v_call: TRBV3-1; cdr3_nt: TGTGCCAGCAGCCAAGTTTCCACAGATACGCAGTATTTT; cdr3_aa: CASSQVSTDTQYF
j_call: TRBJ2-2; clone_size: many; d_call: TRBD1; v_call: TRBV24-1; cdr3_nt: TGTGCCACCAGTGACTCGGGACAGTCGAACACCGGGGAGCTGTTTTTT; cdr3_aa: CATSDSGQSNTGELFF
j_call: TRBJ1-5; clone_size: many; d_call: .; v_call: TRBV6-5; cdr3_nt: TGTGCCAGCAGAGCTTCGTCGTCTCAGCCCCAGCATTTT; cdr3_aa: CASRASSSQPQHF
j_call: TRBJ2-7; clone_size: many; d_call: TRBD2; v_call: TRBV15; cdr3_nt: TGTGCCACCAGCAGAGATAAAAGCGGGGGCATTTATACCCCCTCCTACGAGCAGTACTTC; cdr3_aa: CATSRDKSGGIYTPSYEQYF
j_call: TRBJ2-1; clone_size: .; d_call: TRBD2; v_call: TRBV14; cdr3_nt: TGTGCCAGCAGCCAAGCAGGACTAGCGGGGGGACGCTCCTACAATGAGCAGTTCTTC; cdr3_aa: CASSQAGLAGGRSYNEQFF
j_call: TRBJ2-5; clone_size: .; d_call: .; v_call: TRBV10-3; cdr3_nt: TGTGCCATCAGTGAAGTCCAAGAGACCCAGTACTTC; cdr3_aa: CAISEVQETQYF
j_call: TRBJ1-2; clone_size: many; d_call: .; v_call: TRBV3-1; cdr3_nt: TGTGCCAGCAGCCAAGATTACGGGAACTATGGCTACACCTTC; cdr3_aa: CASSQDYGNYGYTF
j_call: TRBJ2-3; clone_size: many; d_call: TRBD2; v_call: TRBV20-1; cdr3_nt: TGCAGTGCTAGGCGCCCAGCGGGGGGAAGAGGTACGCAGTATTTT; cdr3_aa: CSARRPAGGRGTQYF
j_call: TRBJ2-3; clone_size: once; d_call: TRBD1; v_call: TRBV7-8; cdr3_nt: TGTGCCAGCAGCTTAGACAACAGGGGGCGAAGATCTAGCACAGATACGAAGTATTTT; cdr3_aa: CASSLDNRGRRSSTDTKYF
j_call: TRBJ2-4; clone_size: many; d_call: TRBD1; v_call: TRBV29-1; cdr3_nt: TGCAGCGTTACTCCGGGGACAGGGTGGGACATTCAGTACTTC; cdr3_aa: CSVTPGTGWDIQYF
j_call: TRBJ2-1; clone_size: many; d_call: TRBD1; v_call: TRBV29-1; cdr3_nt: TGCAGCGTTGAAGGGAAACGGGACAGGACCTACAATGAGCAGTTCTTC; cdr3_aa: CSVEGKRDRTYNEQFF
j_call: TRBJ1-2; clone_size: many; d_call: .; v_call: TRBV20-1; cdr3_nt: TGCAGTCCTCCCTCGGGGCTGAACTATGGCTACACCTTC; cdr3_aa: CSPPSGLNYGYTF
j_call: TRBJ2-7; clone_size: .; d_call: .; v_call: TRBV19; cdr3_nt: TGTGCCAGTAGTATTGGTGTGGGAGACGAGCAGTACTTC; cdr3_aa: CASSIGVGDEQYF
j_call: TRBJ2-5; clone_size: many; d_call: .; v_call: TRBV5-1; cdr3_nt: TGCGCCAGCAAGGGGGGCGATATCAGAGGGGACCAGTACTTC; cdr3_aa: CASKGGDIRGDQYF
j_call: TRBJ2-7; clone_size: many; d_call: .; v_call: TRBV29-1; cdr3_nt: TGCAGCGCGGGGCCTCACAGCTACGAGCAGTACTTC; cdr3_aa: CSAGPHSYEQYF
j_call: TRBJ1-4; clone_size: many; d_call: .; v_call: TRBV20-1; cdr3_nt: TGCAGTGCTAGAGACTCCAAACGGGCTGGGGAAAAACTGTTTTTT; cdr3_aa: CSARDSKRAGEKLFF
j_call: TRBJ1-4; clone_size: many; d_call: .; v_call: TRBV6-5; cdr3_nt: TGTGCCAGCAGTTTACCGGGACAAGATTGGGAAAAACTGTTTTTT; cdr3_aa: CASSLPGQDWEKLFF
j_call: TRBJ2-3; clone_size: few; d_call: .; v_call: TRBV7-9; cdr3_nt: TGTGCCAGCAGCTCGGAGACAGGATACACAGATACGCAGTATTTT; cdr3_aa: CASSSETGYTDTQYF
j_call: TRBJ2-1; clone_size: many; d_call: TRBD1; v_call: TRBV18; cdr3_nt: TGTGCCAGCTCACCGGGGGACAGCGAGTTCTTC; cdr3_aa: CASSPGDSEFF
j_call: TRBJ1-3; clone_size: many; d_call: .; v_call: TRBV2; cdr3_nt: TGTGCCAGCACCACCGGTGGAAACACCATATATTTT; cdr3_aa: CASTTGGNTIYF
j_call: TRBJ2-5; clone_size: few; d_call: .; v_call: TRBV5-1; cdr3_nt: TGCGCCAGCCGGGCAGGGGCGGAGACCCAGTACTTC; cdr3_aa: CASRAGAETQYF
j_call: TRBJ1-2; clone_size: many; d_call: .; v_call: TRBV7-9; cdr3_nt: TGTGCCAGCAGCATCGACACTACTCTCACCTTC; cdr3_aa: CASSIDTTLTF
j_call: TRBJ1-5; clone_size: many; d_call: .; v_call: TRBV10-2; cdr3_nt: TGCGCCAGCAGTATAAACAGGGTTAATGAGGCTCCTAGCAATCAGCCCCAGCATTTT; cdr3_aa: CASSINRVNEAPSNQPQHF
j_call: TRBJ1-1; clone_size: .; d_call: .; v_call: TRBV29-1; cdr3_nt: TGCAGCGTTACCGTTGGACCTGTTGCTTTCTTT; cdr3_aa: CSVTVGPVAFF
j_call: TRBJ1-3; clone_size: few; d_call: .; v_call: TRBV10-3; cdr3_nt: TGTGCCGGGGGACCTGTCGCTGGAAACACCATATATTTT; cdr3_aa: CAGGPVAGNTIYF
j_call: TRBJ2-3; clone_size: .; d_call: TRBD2; v_call: TRBV6-2/TRBV6-3; cdr3_nt: TGTGCCAGCAGTTACGTACCCGGGACTAGCGGGGGAGGCACAGATACGCAGTATTTT; cdr3_aa: CASSYVPGTSGGGTDTQYF
j_call: TRBJ2-1; clone_size: many; d_call: TRBD2; v_call: TRBV24-1; cdr3_nt: TGTGCCACCTCGGATCCTAGCGGGGGAAGGGGTGAGCAGTTCTTC; cdr3_aa: CATSDPSGGRGEQFF
j_call: TRBJ1-1; clone_size: many; d_call: .; v_call: TRBV5-1; cdr3_nt: TGCGCCAGCAGCTTGGTTACTTTACGCAGCAACACTGAAGCTTTCTTT; cdr3_aa: CASSLVTLRSNTEAFF
j_call: TRBJ1-2; clone_size: many; d_call: TRBD1; v_call: TRBV7-6; cdr3_nt: TGTGCCAGCAGCTTAGGCGTGGACAGGGGGCCGGCTAACTATGGCTACACCTTC; cdr3_aa: CASSLGVDRGPANYGYTF
j_call: TRBJ2-3; clone_size: many; d_call: .; v_call: TRBV20-1; cdr3_nt: TGCAGTGCTTTGGGGGGCGTCGGATCGGATACGCAGTATTTT; cdr3_aa: CSALGGVGSDTQYF
j_call: TRBJ1-2; clone_size: many; d_call: .; v_call: TRBV20-1; cdr3_nt: TGCAGTGCTAGTTCGGCTAACTATGGCTACACCTTC; cdr3_aa: CSASSANYGYTF
j_call: TRBJ2-1; clone_size: many; d_call: .; v_call: TRBV20-1; cdr3_nt: TGCAGTGCTAGAGATTCCCTCAGCCTAGCCTCCTACAATGAGCAGTTCTTC; cdr3_aa: CSARDSLSLASYNEQFF
j_call: TRBJ2-5; clone_size: many; d_call: TRBD2; v_call: TRBV20-1; cdr3_nt: TGCAGTGCTAGAGATGCTGCTAGCGGGAACCAAGAGACCCAGTACTTC; cdr3_aa: CSARDAASGNQETQYF
j_call: TRBJ1-1; clone_size: many; d_call: .; v_call: TRBV5-1; cdr3_nt: TGCGCCAGCAGCTTTATGAGTATGGACACTGAAGCTTTCTTT; cdr3_aa: CASSFMSMDTEAFF
j_call: TRBJ2-7; clone_size: many; d_call: .; v_call: TRBV25-1; cdr3_nt: TGTGCCAGCAGTGAATACGAGCAGTACTTC; cdr3_aa: CASSEYEQYF
j_call: TRBJ2-2; clone_size: .; d_call: .; v_call: TRBV5-1; cdr3_nt: TGCGCCAGCAGCTTGGCCGGGACGGACACCGGGGAGCTGTTTTTT; cdr3_aa: CASSLAGTDTGELFF